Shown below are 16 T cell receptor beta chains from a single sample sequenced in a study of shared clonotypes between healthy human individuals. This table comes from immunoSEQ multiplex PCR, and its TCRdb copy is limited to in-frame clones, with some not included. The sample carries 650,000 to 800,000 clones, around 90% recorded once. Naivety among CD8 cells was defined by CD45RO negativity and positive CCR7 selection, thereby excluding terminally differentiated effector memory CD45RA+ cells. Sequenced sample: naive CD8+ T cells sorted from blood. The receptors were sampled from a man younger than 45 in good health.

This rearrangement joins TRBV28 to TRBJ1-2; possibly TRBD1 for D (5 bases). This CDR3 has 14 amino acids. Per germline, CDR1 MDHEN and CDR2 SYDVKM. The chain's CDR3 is CETTRLRGDYGYTF. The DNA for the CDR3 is TGTGAAACGACCCGGCTCCGGGGGGACTATGGCTACACCTTC.

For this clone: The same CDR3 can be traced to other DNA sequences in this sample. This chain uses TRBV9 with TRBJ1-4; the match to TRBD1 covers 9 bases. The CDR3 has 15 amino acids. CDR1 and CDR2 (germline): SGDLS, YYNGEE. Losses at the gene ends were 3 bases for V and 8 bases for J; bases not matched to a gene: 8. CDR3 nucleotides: TGTGCCAGCAGCGCAACAGGGGGCCCGAACGAAAAACTGTTTTTT. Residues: CASSATGGPNEKLFF.

The chain's CDR3 is CASSLTGGHQETQYF. In DNA, the CDR3 is TGCGCCAGCAGCTTGACAGGGGGTCACCAAGAGACCCAGTACTTC. The J gene is TRBJ2-5, the V gene TRBV5-1; TRBD1 aligns across 8 bases. The germline gives CDR1 SGHRS, CDR2 YFSETQ. CDR3 length: 15 amino acids. V lost 1 base, J lost 0 bases, and 2 bases stayed unmatched.

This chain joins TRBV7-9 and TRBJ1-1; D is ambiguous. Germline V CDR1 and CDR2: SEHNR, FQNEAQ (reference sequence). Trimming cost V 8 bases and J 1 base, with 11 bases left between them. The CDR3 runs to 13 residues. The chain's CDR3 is CASESEGNTEAFF. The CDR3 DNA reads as TGTGCCAGCGAGAGCGAGGGGAACACTGAAGCTTTCTTT. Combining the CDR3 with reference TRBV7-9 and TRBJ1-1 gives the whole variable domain DTGVSQNPRHKITKRGQNVTFRCDPISEHNRLYWYRQTLGQGPEFLTYFQNEAQLEKSRLLSDRFSAERPKGSFSTLEIQRTEQGDSAMYLCASESEGNTEAFFGQGTRLTVV.

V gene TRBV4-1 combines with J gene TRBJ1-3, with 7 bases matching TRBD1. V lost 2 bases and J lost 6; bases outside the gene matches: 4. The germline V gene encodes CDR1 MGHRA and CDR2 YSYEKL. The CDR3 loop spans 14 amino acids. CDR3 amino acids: CASSQSQGENTIYF. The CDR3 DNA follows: TGCGCCAGCAGCCAATCCCAGGGGGAAAACACCATATATTTT.

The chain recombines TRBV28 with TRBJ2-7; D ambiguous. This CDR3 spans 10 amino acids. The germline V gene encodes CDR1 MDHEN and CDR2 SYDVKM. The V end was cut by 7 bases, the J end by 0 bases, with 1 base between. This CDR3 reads CASNSYEQYF. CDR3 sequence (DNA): TGTGCCAGCAACTCCTACGAGCAGTACTTC.

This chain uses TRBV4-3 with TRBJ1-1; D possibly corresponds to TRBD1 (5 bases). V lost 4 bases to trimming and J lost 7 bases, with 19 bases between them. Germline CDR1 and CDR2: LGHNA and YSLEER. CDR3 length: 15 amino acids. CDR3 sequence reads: CASSPIEIGTDEAFF. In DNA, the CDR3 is TGCGCCAGCAGCCCGATCGAAATAGGGACGGATGAAGCTTTCTTT.

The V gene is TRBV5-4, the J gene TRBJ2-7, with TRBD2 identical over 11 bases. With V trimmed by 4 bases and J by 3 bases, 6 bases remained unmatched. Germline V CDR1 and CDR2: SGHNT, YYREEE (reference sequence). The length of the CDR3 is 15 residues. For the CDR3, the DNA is TGTGCCAGCAGCGCCGGACTAGCGGGTGGCTACGAGCAGTACTTC. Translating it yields CASSAGLAGGYEQYF.

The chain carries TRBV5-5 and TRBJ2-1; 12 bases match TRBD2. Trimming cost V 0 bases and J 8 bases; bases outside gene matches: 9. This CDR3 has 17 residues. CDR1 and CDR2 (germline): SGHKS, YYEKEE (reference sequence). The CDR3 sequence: CASSLEVRTSGMDEQFF. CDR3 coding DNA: TGTGCCAGCAGCTTGGAAGTTAGGACTAGCGGGATGGATGAGCAGTTCTTC.

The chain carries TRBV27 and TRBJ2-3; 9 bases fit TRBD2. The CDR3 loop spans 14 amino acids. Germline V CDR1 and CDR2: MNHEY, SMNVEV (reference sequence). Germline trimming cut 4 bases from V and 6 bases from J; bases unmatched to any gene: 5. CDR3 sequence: CASSSHSGRDTQYF. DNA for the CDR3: TGTGCCAGCAGTTCCCACAGCGGGAGGGATACGCAGTATTTT.

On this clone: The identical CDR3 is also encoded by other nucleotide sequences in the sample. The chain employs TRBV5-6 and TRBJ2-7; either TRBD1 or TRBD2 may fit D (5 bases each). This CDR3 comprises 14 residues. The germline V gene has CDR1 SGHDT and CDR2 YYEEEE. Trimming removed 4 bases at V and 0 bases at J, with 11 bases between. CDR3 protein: CASSLGGGSYEQYF. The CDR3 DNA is TGTGCCAGCAGCCTAGGTGGGGGCTCCTACGAGCAGTACTTC.

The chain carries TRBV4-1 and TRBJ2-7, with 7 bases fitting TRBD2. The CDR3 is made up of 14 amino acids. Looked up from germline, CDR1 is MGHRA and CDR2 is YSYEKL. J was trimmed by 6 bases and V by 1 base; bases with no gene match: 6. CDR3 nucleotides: TGCGCCAGCAGCCAAGTGAGGGGAGGGGCCGAGCAGTACTTC. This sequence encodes CASSQVRGGAEQYF.

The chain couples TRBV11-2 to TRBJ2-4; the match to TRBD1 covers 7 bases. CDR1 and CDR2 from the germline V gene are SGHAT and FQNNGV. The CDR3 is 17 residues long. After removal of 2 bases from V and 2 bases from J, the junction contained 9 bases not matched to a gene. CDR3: CASSLLVGGAPKNIQYF. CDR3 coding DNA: TGTGCCAGCAGCTTATTGGTAGGGGGCGCCCCCAAAAACATTCAGTACTTC.

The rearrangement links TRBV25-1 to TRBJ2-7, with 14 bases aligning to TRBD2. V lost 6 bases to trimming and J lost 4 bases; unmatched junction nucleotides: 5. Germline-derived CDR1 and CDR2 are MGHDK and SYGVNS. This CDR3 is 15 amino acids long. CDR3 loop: CASSPGLAGVYEQYF. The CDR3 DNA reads TGTGCCAGCAGCCCGGGACTAGCGGGAGTTTACGAGCAGTACTTC.

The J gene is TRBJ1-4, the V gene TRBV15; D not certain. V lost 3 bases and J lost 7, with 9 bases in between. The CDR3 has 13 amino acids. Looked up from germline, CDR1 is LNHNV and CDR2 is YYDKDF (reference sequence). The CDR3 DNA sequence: TGTGCCACCAGCAGCCGAGTAGGTGAAAAACTGTTTTTT. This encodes CATSSRVGEKLFF.

The CDR3 loop is CASSSGQRYTEAFF. The CDR3 nucleotides read TGTGCCAGCAGCTCAGGACAGAGGTACACTGAAGCTTTCTTT. The chain has TRBV7-9 and TRBJ1-1; tentatively, D is TRBD1 (6 bases). Looked up from germline, CDR1 is SEHNR and CDR2 is FQNEAQ (reference sequence). The CDR3 totals 14 residues. V dropped 4 bases and J dropped 3 bases, with 12 bases sitting between them. Supplemented by reference TRBV7-9 and TRBJ1-1, the full variable domain reads DTGVSQNPRHKITKRGQNVTFRCDPISEHNRLYWYRQTLGQGPEFLTYFQNEAQLEKSRLLSDRFSAERPKGSFSTLEIQRTEQGDSAMYLCASSSGQRYTEAFFGQGTRLTVV.